The entry below describes one TCR beta chain. Its antigen is currently unknown. CDR3 length equals 17 residues. In germline, CDR1 is MNHNS, CDR2 SASEGT. These data originate in a study of T cell clusters in autoimmune cytopenias. Findings and caveats of the study: TRB repertoire shifts in secondary cytopenia and chronic lymphocytic leukemia mostly reflected lymphoma, not autoimmunity. Compared with active autoimmune hepatitis patients, healthy donors showed about 3-fold more exclusive TRB clusters. Clustering suggested that physiological T cell clusters were missing in primary autoimmune cytopenia patients. The T cell clusters came from computational analysis alone and lack functional validation.

Multiplex touch-down PCR amplified TRB using TRB-A and TRB-B pools in one tube. TCRdb derives one entry per CDR3 protein from the multiplex PCR reads, leaving out DNA. Recorded here are a few thousand distinct CDR3 sequences; the top ten clones represent more than 25%. Each sample's input was about 270 ng genomic DNA, 40,000 or so genome equivalents. This receptor was taken from a human donor with an autoimmune cytopenia or autoimmune hepatitis (not recorded which). Sequenced material: peripheral blood. The chain employs TRBV6-1 and TRBJ2-5; TCRdb names TRBD1, which stays unverified in the absence of DNA. CDR3 sequence: CASSARFDRGLQETQYF.